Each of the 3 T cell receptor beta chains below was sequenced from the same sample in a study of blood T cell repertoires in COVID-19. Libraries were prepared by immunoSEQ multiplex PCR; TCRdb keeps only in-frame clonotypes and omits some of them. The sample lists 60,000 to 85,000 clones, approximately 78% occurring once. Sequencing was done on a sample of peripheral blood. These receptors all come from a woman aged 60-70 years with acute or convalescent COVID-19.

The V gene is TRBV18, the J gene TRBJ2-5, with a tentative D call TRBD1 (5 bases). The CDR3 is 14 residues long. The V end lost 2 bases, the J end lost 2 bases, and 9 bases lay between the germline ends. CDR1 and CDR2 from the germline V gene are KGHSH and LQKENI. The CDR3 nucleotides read TGTGCCAGCTCACCAATGGACACTCAAGAGACCCAGTACTTC. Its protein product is CASSPMDTQETQYF.

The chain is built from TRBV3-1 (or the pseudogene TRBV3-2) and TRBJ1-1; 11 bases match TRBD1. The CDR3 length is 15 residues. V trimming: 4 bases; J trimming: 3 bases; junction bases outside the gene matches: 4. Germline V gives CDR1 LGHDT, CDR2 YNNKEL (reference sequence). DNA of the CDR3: TGTGCCAGCAGCCGTGGACAGGGGGCGGACACTGAAGCTTTCTTT. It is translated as CASSRGQGADTEAFF.

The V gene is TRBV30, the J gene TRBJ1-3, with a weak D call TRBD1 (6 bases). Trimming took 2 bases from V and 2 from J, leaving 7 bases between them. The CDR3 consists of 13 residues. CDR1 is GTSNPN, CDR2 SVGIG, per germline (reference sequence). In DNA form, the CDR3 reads TGTGCCTGGAGTCAGGGGCCTGGAAACACCATATATTTT. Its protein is CAWSQGPGNTIYF.